This T cell receptor (beta chain) was captured in a study of blood T cell repertoires in COVID-19. Authors' analysis steps: The assay estimated nucleated cells by amplifying reference gene primers. Measured with immunoSEQ multiplex PCR; TCRdb has only the in-frame clones, and not every one. V and J calls and clone size follow that table, whereas D and trimming were derived from the DNA. This sample has around 31,000 clones, with 80% to 90% found just once. Germline CDR1 LNHDA, CDR2 SQIVND (reference sequence). Unmatched junction bases numbered 13, after V lost 8 bases and J lost 4 bases. CDR3 size: 15 residues.

Sequenced: peripheral blood. The rearrangement links TRBV19 to TRBJ2-7; 8 bases are a match to TRBD1. The TCR comes from an elderly man with acute or convalescent COVID-19. CDR3 sequence (DNA): TGTGCCAGTCGATACAGGGGGGCGTATAGTTACGAGCAGTACTTC. Its protein product is CASRYRGAYSYEQYF.